A selection of T cell receptor beta chains follows, all from one sample in a study of long-term antiretroviral therapy in people with HIV. Sequencing was performed with immunoSEQ multiplex PCR; in TCRdb, only in-frame clones are kept and a portion is missing. The table records 30,000 to 40,000 clones, around 79% of them present only once. This specimen consisted of unsorted PBMCs, obtained 1.9 years after starting antiretroviral therapy. The receptor set was obtained from a man aged 18 to 30 with HIV. The CDR3 runs from the conserved cysteine through the conserved F or W. Each record gives: J gene, D gene, clone size, V gene, CDR3 DNA, CDR3 protein. A D gene is named only where the DNA matches it firmly. Expanded clones are given a class, and other clones once, few, many or no size at all.

j_gene: TRBJ2-2
d_gene: .
abundance: .
v_gene: TRBV18
CDR3nt: TGTGCCAGCGCCCACCCGGGATCCACCACGGGCGGGGAGCTGTTTTTT
CDR3aa: CASAHPGSTTGGELFF

j_gene: TRBJ2-7
d_gene: .
abundance: .
v_gene: TRBV18
CDR3nt: TGTGCCAGCTCACGACTGGGGGGATCCTACGAGCAGTACTTC
CDR3aa: CASSRLGGSYEQYF

j_gene: TRBJ1-6
d_gene: .
abundance: .
v_gene: TRBV28
CDR3nt: TGTGCCAGCAGTTTGCCCCACTCCGGGCGCCCCCTCCACTTT
CDR3aa: CASSLPHSGRPLHF

j_gene: TRBJ2-5
d_gene: .
abundance: .
v_gene: TRBV11-3
CDR3nt: TGTGCCAGCAGCTTAGGAGGAGCTTCGGAGACCCAGTACTTC
CDR3aa: CASSLGGASETQYF

j_gene: TRBJ2-5
d_gene: TRBD1
abundance: .
v_gene: TRBV5-1
CDR3nt: TGCGCCAGCAGCTTGGCCCCAGGGGACAGCCCTCAAGAGACCCAGTACTTC
CDR3aa: CASSLAPGDSPQETQYF

j_gene: TRBJ1-1
d_gene: .
abundance: .
v_gene: TRBV6-5
CDR3nt: TGTGCCAGCACCGCGACCCAGAAGAACACTGAAGCTTTCTTT
CDR3aa: CASTATQKNTEAFF

j_gene: TRBJ1-2
d_gene: .
abundance: few
v_gene: TRBV9
CDR3nt: TGTGCCAGCAGCGTAGGTTCAGGGAGTTACTATGGCTACACCTTC
CDR3aa: CASSVGSGSYYGYTF

j_gene: TRBJ1-2
d_gene: TRBD1
abundance: .
v_gene: TRBV7-9
CDR3nt: TGTGCCAGCAGCTCCGACAGGGATAACTATGGCTACACCTTC
CDR3aa: CASSSDRDNYGYTF

j_gene: TRBJ1-5
d_gene: .
abundance: .
v_gene: TRBV6-1
CDR3nt: TGTGCCAGCGGGGTCGGGGGGCTTAGCAATCAGCCCCAGCATTTT
CDR3aa: CASGVGGLSNQPQHF

j_gene: TRBJ1-5
d_gene: .
abundance: .
v_gene: TRBV25-1
CDR3nt: TGTGCCAGCAGTGAAGGGGAAATTCGGACAGATAGCAATCAGCCCCAGCATTTT
CDR3aa: CASSEGEIRTDSNQPQHF

j_gene: TRBJ1-3
d_gene: .
abundance: few
v_gene: TRBV19
CDR3nt: TGTGCCAGTAGGGTGACTGACCTCTCCACCATATATTTT
CDR3aa: CASRVTDLSTIYF

j_gene: TRBJ1-6
d_gene: TRBD1
abundance: few
v_gene: TRBV9
CDR3nt: TGTGCCAGCAGCCCGAGAGACAGGGCCCATAATTCACCCCTCCACTTT
CDR3aa: CASSPRDRAHNSPLHF

j_gene: TRBJ2-3
d_gene: .
abundance: .
v_gene: TRBV14
CDR3nt: TGTGCCAGCAGCCAAGTTCCAGGGGCTCACACAGATACGCAGTATTTT
CDR3aa: CASSQVPGAHTDTQYF

j_gene: TRBJ1-5
d_gene: .
abundance: once
v_gene: TRBV6-6
CDR3nt: TGTGCCAGCAGTTACTCAGGTAGCAATCAGCCCCAGCATTTT
CDR3aa: CASSYSGSNQPQHF

j_gene: TRBJ2-5
d_gene: TRBD2
abundance: .
v_gene: TRBV27
CDR3nt: TGTGCCAGCAGTTTGGGACTAGCGGGGCTGGAGACCCAGTACTTC
CDR3aa: CASSLGLAGLETQYF

j_gene: TRBJ1-1
d_gene: .
abundance: few
v_gene: TRBV5-1
CDR3nt: TGCGCCAGCAGCTTGATCCATAACACTGAAGCTTTCTTT
CDR3aa: CASSLIHNTEAFF

j_gene: TRBJ2-3
d_gene: TRBD2
abundance: .
v_gene: TRBV19
CDR3nt: TGTGCCAGTAGTATCGGGGGGGGGCGCGGCACAGATACGCAGTATTTT
CDR3aa: CASSIGGGRGTDTQYF

j_gene: TRBJ2-3
d_gene: TRBD2
abundance: few
v_gene: TRBV2
CDR3nt: TGTGCCAGCAGTGCGCTCGCTAGCGGGGGGGCCACAGATACGCAGTATTTT
CDR3aa: CASSALASGGATDTQYF

j_gene: TRBJ2-7
d_gene: TRBD2
abundance: .
v_gene: TRBV11-2
CDR3nt: TGTGCCAGCAGCTTGGGACTAGCGCCCTACGAGCAGTACTTC
CDR3aa: CASSLGLAPYEQYF

j_gene: TRBJ2-7
d_gene: .
abundance: .
v_gene: TRBV27
CDR3nt: TGTGCCAGCAGTTCGTCTTGGGTTAACTACGAGCAGTACTTC
CDR3aa: CASSSSWVNYEQYF

j_gene: TRBJ1-4
d_gene: .
abundance: .
v_gene: TRBV29-1
CDR3nt: TGCAGCGTTGGCCTGGGGATGGAAAAACTGTTTTTT
CDR3aa: CSVGLGMEKLFF

j_gene: TRBJ1-6
d_gene: TRBD1
abundance: .
v_gene: TRBV2
CDR3nt: TGTGCCAGCGGCGAACCTACAGGGGGACTGTATTCACCCCTCCACTTT
CDR3aa: CASGEPTGGLYSPLHF

j_gene: TRBJ1-1
d_gene: .
abundance: few
v_gene: TRBV5-1
CDR3nt: TGCGCCAGCAGCTTGGGCCACCCTGGGGTGAACACTGAAGCTTTCTTT
CDR3aa: CASSLGHPGVNTEAFF

j_gene: TRBJ1-1
d_gene: .
abundance: .
v_gene: TRBV10-1
CDR3nt: TGCGCCAGCAGATTAGGGCCGAACACTGAAGCTTTCTTT
CDR3aa: CASRLGPNTEAFF

j_gene: TRBJ2-1
d_gene: .
abundance: few
v_gene: TRBV7-6
CDR3nt: TGTGCCAGCAGCCCCACCTCATCGAGCTCCTACAATGAGCAGTTCTTC
CDR3aa: CASSPTSSSSYNEQFF

j_gene: TRBJ1-1
d_gene: .
abundance: .
v_gene: TRBV5-4
CDR3nt: TGTGCCAGCAGCCCCGGAATAGGAGGGGCGGACACTGAAGCTTTCTTT
CDR3aa: CASSPGIGGADTEAFF

j_gene: TRBJ2-3
d_gene: .
abundance: .
v_gene: TRBV10-3
CDR3nt: TGTGCCATCACGGGCGGGGCAACCGGAGATACGCAGTATTTT
CDR3aa: CAITGGATGDTQYF

j_gene: TRBJ1-2
d_gene: .
abundance: few
v_gene: TRBV11-2
CDR3nt: TGTGCCAGCAGCTTAGAAGGGACAGGCTACACCTTC
CDR3aa: CASSLEGTGYTF

j_gene: TRBJ2-2
d_gene: .
abundance: .
v_gene: TRBV25-1
CDR3nt: TGTGCCAGCAGTGAGGCGGGGACGAACACCGGGGAGCTGTTTTTT
CDR3aa: CASSEAGTNTGELFF

j_gene: TRBJ2-3
d_gene: TRBD2
abundance: .
v_gene: TRBV11-2
CDR3nt: TGTGCCAGCAGCCGGACTAGCGGAACAGATACGCAGTATTTT
CDR3aa: CASSRTSGTDTQYF

j_gene: TRBJ1-1
d_gene: .
abundance: .
v_gene: TRBV7-3
CDR3nt: TGTGCCAGCAGCTTATCAGGGGCATACACTGAAGCTTTCTTT
CDR3aa: CASSLSGAYTEAFF

j_gene: TRBJ2-2
d_gene: .
abundance: .
v_gene: TRBV7-6
CDR3nt: TGTGCCAGCACCCTTAGGCGAGGGGATGGTACCGGGGAGCTGTTTTTT
CDR3aa: CASTLRRGDGTGELFF

j_gene: TRBJ1-4
d_gene: .
abundance: once
v_gene: TRBV7-2
CDR3nt: TGTGCCAGCAGCTTAAGGGGAGGGAATGAAAAACTGTTTTTT
CDR3aa: CASSLRGGNEKLFF

j_gene: TRBJ1-4
d_gene: .
abundance: .
v_gene: TRBV4-1
CDR3nt: TGCGCCAGCAGCCAAATAAGGGGGGCTGGAAAACTGTTTTTT
CDR3aa: CASSQIRGAGKLFF

j_gene: TRBJ1-1
d_gene: .
abundance: .
v_gene: TRBV5-1
CDR3nt: TGCGCCAGCAGCTCGGACGGACGGATAAACACTGAAGCTTTCTTT
CDR3aa: CASSSDGRINTEAFF

j_gene: TRBJ2-3
d_gene: .
abundance: .
v_gene: TRBV6-5
CDR3nt: TGTGCCAGCAAGACAAGAGATACGCAGTATTTT
CDR3aa: CASKTRDTQYF

j_gene: TRBJ2-1
d_gene: .
abundance: .
v_gene: TRBV9
CDR3nt: TGTGCCAGCAGCGTAGACCCGCAGGGCGATGAGCAGTTCTTC
CDR3aa: CASSVDPQGDEQFF

j_gene: TRBJ2-7
d_gene: .
abundance: once
v_gene: TRBV6-1
CDR3nt: TGTGCCAGCAGTGAAGGCCCGACGACCGAGCAGTACTTC
CDR3aa: CASSEGPTTEQYF

j_gene: TRBJ1-5
d_gene: .
abundance: .
v_gene: TRBV2
CDR3nt: TGTGCCAGCAATCGAGACAGGAATAGCAATCAGCCCCAGCATTTT
CDR3aa: CASNRDRNSNQPQHF

j_gene: TRBJ2-7
d_gene: .
abundance: once
v_gene: TRBV29-1
CDR3nt: TGCAGCGTTGTCGGGCCAAAGACCTACGAGCAGTACTTC
CDR3aa: CSVVGPKTYEQYF

j_gene: TRBJ1-1
d_gene: TRBD1
abundance: .
v_gene: TRBV6-1
CDR3nt: TGTGCCAGCAGGTCGGGGACAGATGAAGCTTTCTTT
CDR3aa: CASRSGTDEAFF

j_gene: TRBJ1-2
d_gene: .
abundance: few
v_gene: TRBV27
CDR3nt: TGTGCCAGCAGTCTTAGTAGGGGCGGTGGCCGAAACTATGGCTACACCTTC
CDR3aa: CASSLSRGGGRNYGYTF

j_gene: TRBJ1-3
d_gene: .
abundance: .
v_gene: TRBV11-2
CDR3nt: TGTGCCAGCAGCTTAGTCGGCGGGGATGATTCGTTAAACACCATATATTTT
CDR3aa: CASSLVGGDDSLNTIYF

j_gene: TRBJ1-5
d_gene: .
abundance: .
v_gene: TRBV2
CDR3nt: TGTGCCAGCAGTTATCTCGGGAGCAATCAGCCCCAGCATTTT
CDR3aa: CASSYLGSNQPQHF

j_gene: TRBJ1-5
d_gene: .
abundance: .
v_gene: TRBV5-1
CDR3nt: TGCGCCAGCAGCTTGGGGACTTCTCGCTGGGAGCCCCAGCATTTT
CDR3aa: CASSLGTSRWEPQHF

j_gene: TRBJ1-5
d_gene: TRBD1
abundance: .
v_gene: TRBV6-1
CDR3nt: TGTGCCAGCAGCCTCACAGGGGATCCCAATCAGCCCCAGCATTTT
CDR3aa: CASSLTGDPNQPQHF

j_gene: TRBJ1-5
d_gene: .
abundance: .
v_gene: TRBV5-6
CDR3nt: TGTGCCAGCAGCCCCGGGACAATTAATCAGCCCCAGCATTTT
CDR3aa: CASSPGTINQPQHF

j_gene: TRBJ1-4
d_gene: .
abundance: few
v_gene: TRBV30
CDR3nt: TGTGCCTGGAGTGTACATACCCTTGGTGAAAAACTGTTTTTT
CDR3aa: CAWSVHTLGEKLFF

j_gene: TRBJ1-6
d_gene: .
abundance: few
v_gene: TRBV6-1
CDR3nt: TGTGCCAGCAGTGAAGGGGGGGAGAATTCACCCCTCCACTTT
CDR3aa: CASSEGGENSPLHF